This section outlines one T cell receptor (beta chain) sequence together with its context. This sample is part of a study of blood T cell repertoires in COVID-19. Overall study: Nucleic acid was either cDNA or gDNA, and it came from T cells, B-cell-depleted T cells, or PBMCs.

Source study methods: Researchers report that nucleated cell counts were estimated from reference gene primer amplification. Data came from immunoSEQ multiplex PCR; TCRdb stores just in-frame clones and leaves some out. D and trimming come from the DNA, and the V and J calls and clone size come from that table. The profile shows 350,000 to 400,000 clones, nearly 90% of them singletons. Participant age was roughly 18 to 90 years, and participants resided in 20 to 30 US areas. The CDR3 totals 14 residues. CDR1 and CDR2 from the germline V gene are MNHEY and SVGAGI. J was trimmed by 8 bases and V by 6 bases; bases with no gene match: 12.

The chain recombines TRBV6-5 with TRBJ1-1, with 7 bases aligning to TRBD1. Input material: PBMCs or T cells enriched from blood (not recorded which). The TCR comes from a woman in her 30s who had recovered from COVID-19. CDR3 loop: CASSKAYEGQEAFF. CDR3 sequence (DNA): TGTGCCAGCAGCAAAGCCTACGAGGGACAGGAAGCTTTCTTT.